The T cell receptor beta chain under discussion was sequenced for a study of neoadjuvant nivolumab and ipilimumab in lung cancer. Study-wide findings and caveats: Pretherapy blood TCR richness correlated positively with resected tumor richness.

Libraries were prepared by immunoSEQ multiplex PCR; TCRdb keeps only in-frame clonotypes and omits some of them. The sample lists some 3,500 clones, 88% seen once, with roughly 2.2% in the top ten. To note about this clone: Its antigen is not identified.

Trimming removed 1 base at V and 9 bases at J, with 12 bases between. The CDR3 is made up of 13 amino acids. Germline CDR1 SEHNR, CDR2 FQNEAQ (reference sequence). The J gene is TRBJ1-1, the V gene TRBV7-9, with a tentative D call TRBD1 (6 bases). The receptor was derived from an adult with non-small cell lung cancer. Material: tumor tissue, obtained after neoadjuvant nivolumab, alone or with ipilimumab, at or shortly before surgery. As DNA, the CDR3 is TGTGCCAGCAGCTTAGTTAACAGGGACAAAGCTTTCTTT. Translation: CASSLVNRDKAFF.